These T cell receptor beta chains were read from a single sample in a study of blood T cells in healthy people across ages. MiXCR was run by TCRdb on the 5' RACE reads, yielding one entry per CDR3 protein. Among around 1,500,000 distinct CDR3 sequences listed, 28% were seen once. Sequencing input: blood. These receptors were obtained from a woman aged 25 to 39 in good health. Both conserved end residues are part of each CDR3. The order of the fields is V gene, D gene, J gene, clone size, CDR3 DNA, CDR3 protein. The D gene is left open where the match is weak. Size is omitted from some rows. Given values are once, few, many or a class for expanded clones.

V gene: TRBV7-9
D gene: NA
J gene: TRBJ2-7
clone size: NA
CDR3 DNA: TGTGCCAGCAGCTTCCTTGGGGCGGGGTCCTACGAGCAGTACTTC
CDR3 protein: CASSFLGAGSYEQYF

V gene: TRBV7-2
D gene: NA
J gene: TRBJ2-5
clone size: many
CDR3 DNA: TGTGCCAGCAGCTTAGCAGGGGGTCCGGGGGAGACCCAGTACTTC
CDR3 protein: CASSLAGGPGETQYF

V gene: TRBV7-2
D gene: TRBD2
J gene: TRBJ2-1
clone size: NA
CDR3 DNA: TGTGCCAGCAGGCTAGGCGGGAGGGACTACAATGAGCAGTTCTTC
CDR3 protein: CASRLGGRDYNEQFF

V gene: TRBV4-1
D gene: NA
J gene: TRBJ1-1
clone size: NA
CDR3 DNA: TGCGCCAGCAGCCAAGAAAAAAGGGGCGAGGCTGAAGCTTTCTTT
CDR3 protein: CASSQEKRGEAEAFF

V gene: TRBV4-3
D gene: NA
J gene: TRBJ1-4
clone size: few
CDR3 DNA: TGCGCCAGCAGCCAAGTTTCAGGCCAAACACTGTTTTTT
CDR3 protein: CASSQVSGQTLFF

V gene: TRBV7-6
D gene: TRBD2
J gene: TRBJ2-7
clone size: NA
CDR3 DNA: TGTGCCAGCAGCCCCAGACTAGCGGGAGAGACCTACGAGCAGTATTTC
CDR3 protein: CASSPRLAGETYEQYF

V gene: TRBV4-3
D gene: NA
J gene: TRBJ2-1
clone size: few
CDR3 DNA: TGCGCCAGCAGCCAAGGTCGGGCGGGCACGGGAAGTGAGCAGTTCTTC
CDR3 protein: CASSQGRAGTGSEQFF

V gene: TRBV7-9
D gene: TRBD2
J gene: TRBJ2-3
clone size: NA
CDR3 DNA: TGTGCCAGCAGCTTAGCGCTAGCGGGACGGGCAGATACGCAGTATTTT
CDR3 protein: CASSLALAGRADTQYF

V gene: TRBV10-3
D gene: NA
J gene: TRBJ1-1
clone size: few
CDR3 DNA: TGTGCCATCAGTGACCCGGCCGGGAGGGACACTGAAGCTTTCTTT
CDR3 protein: CAISDPAGRDTEAFF

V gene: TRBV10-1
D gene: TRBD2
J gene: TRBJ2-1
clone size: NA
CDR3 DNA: TGCGCCAGCAGTCCGGGACTAGCGGGGATCTCCTACAATGAGCAGTTCTTC
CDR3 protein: CASSPGLAGISYNEQFF

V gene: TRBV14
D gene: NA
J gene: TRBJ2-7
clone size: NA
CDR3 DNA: TGTGCCAGCAGCCAGGAGCGGCGGCGCTACGAGCAGTACTTC
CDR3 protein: CASSQERRRYEQYF

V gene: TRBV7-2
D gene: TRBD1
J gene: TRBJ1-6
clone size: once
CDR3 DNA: TGTGCCAGCAACCCGGGTGGAGGGGGCAGGAATAATTCACCCCTCCACTTT
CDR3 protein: CASNPGGGGRNNSPLHF

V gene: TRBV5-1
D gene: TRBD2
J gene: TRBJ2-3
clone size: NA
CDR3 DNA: TGCGCCAGCACGAATCTAGCGGGAGATGGCACAGATACGCAGTATTTT
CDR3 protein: CASTNLAGDGTDTQYF

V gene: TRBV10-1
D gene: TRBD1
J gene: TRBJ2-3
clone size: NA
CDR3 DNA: TGCGCCAGCAGTGGGACAGGGGGCGCGGCGGCAGATACGCAGTATTTT
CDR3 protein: CASSGTGGAAADTQYF

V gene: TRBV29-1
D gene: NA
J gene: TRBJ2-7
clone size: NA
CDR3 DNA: TGCAGCGTGGGATTGCAGGGAATTACCTACGAGCAGTACTTC
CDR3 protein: CSVGLQGITYEQYF

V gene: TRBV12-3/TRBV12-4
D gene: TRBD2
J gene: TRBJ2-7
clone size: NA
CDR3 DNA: TGTGCCAGCAGGGCCCCGACTAGCGGAGGGGCTCAGCAGTACTTC
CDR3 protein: CASRAPTSGGAQQYF

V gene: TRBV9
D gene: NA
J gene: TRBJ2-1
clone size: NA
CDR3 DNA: TGTGCCAGCAGCCCCGGGGACGGGTGGGGAGAGCAGTTCTTC
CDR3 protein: CASSPGDGWGEQFF

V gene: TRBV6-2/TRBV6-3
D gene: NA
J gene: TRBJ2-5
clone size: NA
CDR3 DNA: TGTGCCGGCACCAGGCCAAGGGGGCAAGAGACCCAGTACTTC
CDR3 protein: CAGTRPRGQETQYF

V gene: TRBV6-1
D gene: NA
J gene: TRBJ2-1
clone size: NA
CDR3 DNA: TGTGCCAGCAGTCAGCATCGGGACCGGAGCTCCTACAATGAGCAGTTCTTC
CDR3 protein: CASSQHRDRSSYNEQFF

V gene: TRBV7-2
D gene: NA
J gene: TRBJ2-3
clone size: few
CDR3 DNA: TGTGCCAGCAGCTTAGCCACAGCATGGCTGGATACGCAGTATTTT
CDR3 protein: CASSLATAWLDTQYF

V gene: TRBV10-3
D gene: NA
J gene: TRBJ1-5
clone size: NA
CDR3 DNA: TGTGCCAGCAGTGAAATGGGCAGGGGCGGGCAGCCCCAGCATTTT
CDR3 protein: CASSEMGRGGQPQHF

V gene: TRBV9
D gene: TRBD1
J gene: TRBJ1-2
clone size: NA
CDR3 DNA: TGTGCCAGCACCGAGGGGGCCAAAGGGAGGGGGCGTGGAGGCTACACCTTC
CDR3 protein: CASTEGAKGRGRGGYTF

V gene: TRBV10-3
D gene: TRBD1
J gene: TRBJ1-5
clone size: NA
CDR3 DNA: TGTGCCATCGGGACAGGGCTTAATCAGCCCCAGCATTTT
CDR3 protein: CAIGTGLNQPQHF

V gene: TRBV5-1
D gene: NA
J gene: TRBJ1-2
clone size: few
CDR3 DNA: TGCGCCAGCAGTGACAATGGGAACTATGGCTACACCTTC
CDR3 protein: CASSDNGNYGYTF

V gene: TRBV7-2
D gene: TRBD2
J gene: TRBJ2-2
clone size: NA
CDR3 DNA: TGTGCCAGCAGCTTGCCAAAAGCGGGAGGGCCAGGGGAGCTGTTTTTT
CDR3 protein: CASSLPKAGGPGELFF

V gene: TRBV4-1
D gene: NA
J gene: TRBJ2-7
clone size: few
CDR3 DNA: TGCGCCAGCAGCCATTATCTTTCCGGGACCTCCTACGAGCAGTACTTC
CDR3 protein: CASSHYLSGTSYEQYF

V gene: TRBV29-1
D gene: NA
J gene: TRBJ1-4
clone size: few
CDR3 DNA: TGCAGCGTTGAGGGGGCTGTGGGACACGCTAATGAAAAACTGTTTTTT
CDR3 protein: CSVEGAVGHANEKLFF

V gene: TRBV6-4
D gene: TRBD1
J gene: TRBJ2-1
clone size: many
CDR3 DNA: TGTGCCAGCAGTAACGACATCAGGGGGCTTCAGTTCTTC
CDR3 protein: CASSNDIRGLQFF

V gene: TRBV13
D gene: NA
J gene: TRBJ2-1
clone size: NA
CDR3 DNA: TGTGCCAGCAGCTTACTCGTGGCGTCCTACAATGAGCAGTTCTTC
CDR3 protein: CASSLLVASYNEQFF

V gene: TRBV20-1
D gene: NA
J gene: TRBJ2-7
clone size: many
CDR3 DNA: TGCAGTGGGGGGATGGAGGCCTCCTACGAGCAGTACTTC
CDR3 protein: CSGGMEASYEQYF

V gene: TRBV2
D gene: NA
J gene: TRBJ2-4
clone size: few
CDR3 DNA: TGTGCCAGCAGTAGCTCCTCGAGGGGGAACGCCTACAATGAGCAGTACTTC
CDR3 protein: CASSSSSRGNAYNEQYF

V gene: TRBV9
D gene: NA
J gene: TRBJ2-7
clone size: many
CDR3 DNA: TGTGCCAGCAGCCCCTCGGGACTGGTCTACGAGCAGTACTTC
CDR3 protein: CASSPSGLVYEQYF

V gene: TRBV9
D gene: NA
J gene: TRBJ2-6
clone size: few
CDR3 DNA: TGTGCCAGCAGCGTAGATGGGGATGGGGCCAACGTCCGGACTTTC
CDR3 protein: CASSVDGDGANVRTF

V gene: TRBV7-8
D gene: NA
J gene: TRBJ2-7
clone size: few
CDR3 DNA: TGTGCCAGCAGCTACGGACGCCCAGAGACCCTGTACTTC
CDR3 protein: CASSYGRPETLYF

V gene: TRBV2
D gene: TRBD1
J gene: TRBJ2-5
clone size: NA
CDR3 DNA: TGTGCCAGCATTTTCGGACAGGGCGGGGAGACCCAGTACTTC
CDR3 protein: CASIFGQGGETQYF

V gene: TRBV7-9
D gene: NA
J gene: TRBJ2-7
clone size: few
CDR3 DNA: TGTGCCAGCAGCCACGGGACCCCGGCCACCTACGAGCAGTACTTC
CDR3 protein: CASSHGTPATYEQYF

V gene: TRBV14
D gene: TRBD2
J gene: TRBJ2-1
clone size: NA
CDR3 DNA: TGTGCCAGCAGCCAAGTGTCTAGCGGGATGGACAATGAGCAGTTCTTC
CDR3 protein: CASSQVSSGMDNEQFF

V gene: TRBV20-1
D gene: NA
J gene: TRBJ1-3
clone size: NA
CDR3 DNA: TGCAGTGCTAGAGGGGCCGACAGGTGGCTAAACACCATATATTTT
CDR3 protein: CSARGADRWLNTIYF

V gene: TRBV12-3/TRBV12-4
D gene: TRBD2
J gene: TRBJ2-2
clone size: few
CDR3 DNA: TGTGCCAGCAGTCCCAGGCTAGCGGGAGGCACCGGGGAGCTGTTTTTT
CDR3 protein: CASSPRLAGGTGELFF

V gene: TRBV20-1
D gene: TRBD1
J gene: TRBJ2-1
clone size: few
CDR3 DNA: TGCAGTGCTAAAATGGGACAGGGGGTCAATGAGCAGTTCTTC
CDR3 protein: CSAKMGQGVNEQFF

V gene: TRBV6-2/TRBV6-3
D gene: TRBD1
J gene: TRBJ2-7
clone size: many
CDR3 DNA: TGTGCCAGCACGTTTGACAGGGGTCGGGAGCAGTACTTC
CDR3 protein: CASTFDRGREQYF

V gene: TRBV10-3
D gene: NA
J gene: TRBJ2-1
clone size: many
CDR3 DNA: TGTGCCATCAGTGGGATCCATGAGGGTGAGCAGTTCTTC
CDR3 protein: CAISGIHEGEQFF

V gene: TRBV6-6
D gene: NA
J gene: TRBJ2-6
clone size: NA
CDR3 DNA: TGTGCCAGCAGTTCGTACAACTCTGGGGCCAACGTCCTGACTTTC
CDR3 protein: CASSSYNSGANVLTF

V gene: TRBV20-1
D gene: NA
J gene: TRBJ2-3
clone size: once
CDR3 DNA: TGCAGTGCTAGAAGGGGGACATCAGATACGCAGTATTTT
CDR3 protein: CSARRGTSDTQYF

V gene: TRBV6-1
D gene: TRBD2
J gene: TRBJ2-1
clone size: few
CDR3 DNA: TGTGCCAGCACCTCGGGACTAGCGGGAGGGGTGTCCTACAATGTGCAGTTCTTC
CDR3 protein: CASTSGLAGGVSYNVQFF

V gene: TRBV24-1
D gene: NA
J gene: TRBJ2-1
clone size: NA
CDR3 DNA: TGTGCCACCAGTGATCGGACCGACAATGAGCAGTTCTTC
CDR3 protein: CATSDRTDNEQFF

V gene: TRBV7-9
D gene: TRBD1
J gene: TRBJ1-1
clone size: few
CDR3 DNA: TGTGCCAGCAGGCGCCGAGGACAGGGCGAGGCGGACACTGAAGCTTTCTTT
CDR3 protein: CASRRRGQGEADTEAFF

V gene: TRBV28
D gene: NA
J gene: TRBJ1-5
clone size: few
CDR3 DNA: TGTGCCAGCAGTTTAGGTGGGAGGGGCCGGCAGCCCCAGCATTTT
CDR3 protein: CASSLGGRGRQPQHF

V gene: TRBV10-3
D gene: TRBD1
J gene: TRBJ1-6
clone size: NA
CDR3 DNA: TGTGCCATCAGGGGGACAGGGGAAGATTCACCCCTCCACTTT
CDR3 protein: CAIRGTGEDSPLHF

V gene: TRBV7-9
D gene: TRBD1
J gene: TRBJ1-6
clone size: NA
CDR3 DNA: TGTGCCAGCAGCTTACTCCCGCAGGGGGCGAATTCACCCCTCCACTTT
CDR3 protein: CASSLLPQGANSPLHF

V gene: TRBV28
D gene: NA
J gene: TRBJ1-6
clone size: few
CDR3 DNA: TGTGCCAGCAGTCCCAACGGACGGACTTATAATTCACCCCTCCACTTT
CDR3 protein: CASSPNGRTYNSPLHF

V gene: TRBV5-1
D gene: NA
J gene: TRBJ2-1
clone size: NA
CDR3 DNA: TGCGCCAGCAGCCTCGACCAGTTCTCCTACAATGAGCAGTTCTTC
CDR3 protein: CASSLDQFSYNEQFF

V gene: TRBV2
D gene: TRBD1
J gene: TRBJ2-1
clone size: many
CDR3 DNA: TGTGCCAGCAGTGGTCAGGGGGCGCACAATGAGCAGTTCTTC
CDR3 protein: CASSGQGAHNEQFF

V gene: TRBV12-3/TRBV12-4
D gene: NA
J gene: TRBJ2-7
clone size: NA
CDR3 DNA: TGTGCCAGCACCTTAACGGCAGGGACCTACGAGCAGTACTTC
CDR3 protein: CASTLTAGTYEQYF

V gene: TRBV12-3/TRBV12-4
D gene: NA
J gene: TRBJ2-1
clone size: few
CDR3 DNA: TGTGCCAGCAGTCCACATGCCGGGACCGTGGATGAGCAGTTCTTC
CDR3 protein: CASSPHAGTVDEQFF

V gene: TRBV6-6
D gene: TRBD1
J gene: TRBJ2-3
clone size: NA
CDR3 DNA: TGTGCCATCAGGGGGCGGGCAGATACGCAGTATTTT
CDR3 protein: CAIRGRADTQYF

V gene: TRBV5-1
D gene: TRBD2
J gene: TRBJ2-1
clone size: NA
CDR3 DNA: TGCGCCAGCAGCTTGAGGCGGGAGGTAAATGAGCAGTTCTTC
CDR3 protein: CASSLRREVNEQFF